The clone carrying this T cell receptor beta chain showed up just once. These data are taken from a study of blood T cell repertoires in COVID-19. Germline lookup yields CDR1 MGHRA and CDR2 YSYEKL. The CDR3 totals 16 residues. The junction had 6 bases not matched to a gene; V was cut back by 4 bases and J by 2 bases. In the authors' workflow: The assay estimated nucleated cells by amplifying reference gene primers. Some clones are missing from TCRdb's copy, which holds only in-frame ones; the method was immunoSEQ multiplex PCR. V, J and clone size were drawn from that table, and D and trimming were deduced from the DNA. The table includes around 160,000 clones, around 87% detected once. Participant-reported clinical history was the basis for cohort assignment. Before they entered the study, exposed participants had met a COVID-19 case within 2 weeks.

Sequencing input: PBMCs or T cells enriched from blood (not recorded which). The clonotype was recovered from a middle-aged woman who had been exposed to COVID-19. This chain uses TRBV4-1 with TRBJ1-4; 8 bases map to TRBD1. The CDR3 coding sequence is TGCGCCAGCAGCCTGCCAACAGGGGGTACTAATGAAAAACTGTTTTTT. It yields the protein CASSLPTGGTNEKLFF.